This T cell receptor (beta chain) emerged from a study of cytomegalovirus exposure and HLA in healthy donors. PCR employed 60 Vbeta and 13 Jbeta primers. The data were produced by immunoSEQ multiplex PCR, yet TCRdb's version contains in-frame clones alone and is incomplete. This table holds roughly 100,000 clones, roughly 78% found once. With V trimmed by 2 bases and J by 4 bases, 8 bases remained unmatched. The CDR3 sequence is 17 residues long. Germline assignment: CDR1 KGHSH and CDR2 LQKENI. General study points: 87-base-pair reads could not separate some V segments, including TRBV6-2 and TRBV6-3.

With respect to this clone: Its specificity is unknown.

The V call is TRBV18, the J call TRBJ2-2, with TRBD2 identical over 9 bases. The material sequenced was PBMCs. This clonotype was sampled from a woman between 40 and 55 years old in good health and CMV-seronegative. Here the CDR3 reads CASSPGSGSSVTGELFF. In DNA form, the CDR3 reads TGTGCCAGCTCACCAGGTAGCGGGAGTTCGGTCACCGGGGAGCTGTTTTTT.